The next 28 T cell receptor beta chains were all read from a single sample in a study of cytotoxic CD8 clonotypes in ibrutinib-treated CLL. Produced via immunoSEQ multiplex PCR; TCRdb's table is partial and in-frame only. Of more than 200,000 clones in the sample, 70% were seen once. The material sequenced was PBMCs, taken after 12 months of ibrutinib treatment. These receptors were obtained from a human donor with chronic lymphocytic leukemia.

V is TRBV11-2 and J is TRBJ1-2; 10 nucleotides align to TRBD1. After removal of 4 bases from V and 1 base from J, the junction contained 6 bases not matched to a gene. Germline CDR1 is SGHAT and CDR2 is FQNNGV. The CDR3 contains 16 residues. The CDR3 bases are TGTGCCAGCAGCTCCCTAGACAGGGGGCTTAACTATGGCTACACCTTC. As protein: CASSSLDRGLNYGYTF.

The table lists this clone with a few counts. The gene calls are TRBV27 and TRBJ1-6; the D is unclear. The V end was cut by 4 bases, the J end by 8 bases, with 6 bases between. The CDR3 runs 12 residues. Germline CDR1 is MNHEY and CDR2 is SMNVEV (reference sequence). The CDR3 sequence is CASSYGHSPLHF. The CDR3 coding sequence is TGTGCCAGCAGTTATGGGCATTCACCCCTCCACTTT.

This clone showed up just a few times. V is TRBV28 and J is TRBJ1-1; D unclear. V lost 10 bases and J lost 4, with 16 bases in between. CDR1 and CDR2 (germline): MDHEN, SYDVKM. The length of the CDR3 is 13 residues. The CDR3 reads CAIRAVSPTEAFF. The CDR3 bases are TGTGCCATCCGGGCGGTAAGTCCCACTGAAGCTTTCTTT.

J is TRBJ1-2 and V is TRBV28; D is unclear. Germline lookup yields CDR1 MDHEN and CDR2 SYDVKM. V dropped 5 bases and J dropped 4 bases, with 14 bases sitting between them. This CDR3 is 14 amino acids long. CDR3 coding DNA: TGTGCCAGCAGTCCACCGGTACCGCGCTATGGCTACACCTTC. This gives the protein CASSPPVPRYGYTF.

This sequence joins TRBV4-2 and TRBJ2-3; a possible D gene is TRBD1 (6 bases). CDR1 and CDR2 (germline): LGHNA, YNFKEQ. V was cut by 1 base and J by 1 base, with 9 bases left in between. The CDR3 is 15 amino acids. The CDR3 coding sequence is TGTGCCAGCAGCCAAGTGGGGGCGCGCACAGATACGCAGTATTTT. Amino acid sequence: CASSQVGARTDTQYF.

This rearrangement joins TRBV7-9 to TRBJ2-2, with 8 nucleotides matching TRBD1. J was trimmed by 4 bases and V by 3 bases; bases with no gene match: 4. The CDR3 is 15 amino acids. Germline V gene lookup returns CDR1 SEHNR and CDR2 FQNEAQ (reference sequence). The CDR3 DNA reads as TGTGCCAGCAGCTTGACGACAGGGGTCACCGGGGAGCTGTTTTTT. Translated: CASSLTTGVTGELFF.

The CDR3 reads CSVYSSRTYNEQFF. The CDR3 nucleotides are TGCAGCGTCTATTCGTCCAGAACTTACAATGAGCAGTTCTTC. The genes are TRBV29-1 and TRBJ2-1; D gene ambiguous. CDR3 size: 14 residues. The germline V gene encodes CDR1 SQVTM and CDR2 ANQGSEA. V shed 6 bases and J shed 4 bases, with 16 bases lying between them.

The DNA for the CDR3 is TGCGCCAGCAGCCAAGATCGATCCGGGCCTAAAGCTTTCTTT. Translating it yields CASSQDRSGPKAFF. This chain links TRBV4-1 with TRBJ1-1, with D uncertain. CDR3 size: 14 residues. The germline V gene encodes CDR1 MGHRA and CDR2 YSYEKL. Between the trimmed V and J ends, which lost 0 bases and 9 bases, there was a span of 14 bases.

This chain joins TRBV5-1 and TRBJ2-7; possible D gene TRBD2, 6 bases. Germline loops: CDR1 SGHRS, CDR2 YFSETQ. V shed 4 bases and J shed 4 bases, with 9 bases lying between them. This CDR3 is 12 amino acids long. CDR3 coding DNA: TGCGCCAGCAGCCCTGGGGGGTACGAGCAGTACTTC. It yields the protein CASSPGGYEQYF.

The chain employs TRBV11-1 and TRBJ1-2, with 9 bases identical to TRBD1. Germline CDR1 reads SGHAT; CDR2 reads FQDESV (reference sequence). The CDR3 length is 15 residues. V trimming: 8 bases; J trimming: 4 bases; junction bases outside the gene matches: 11. The CDR3 sequence is CASAGQGKTSYGYTF. CDR3 bases: TGTGCCAGCGCCGGACAGGGGAAAACCTCCTATGGCTACACCTTC.

The chain combines TRBV27 with TRBJ2-1; no definite D call. This CDR3 is 11 amino acids long. Germline CDR1 is MNHEY and CDR2 is SMNVEV (reference sequence). Deletions cut 3 bases from V and 14 bases from J, with 11 bases between. The CDR3 DNA reads as TGTGCCAGCAGTTTTTCCGAGAAGGAGTTCTTC. This codes for CASSFSEKEFF.

This clone appeared once. This rearrangement joins TRBV19 to TRBJ1-5, with a possible D match to TRBD1 (5 bases). The germline CDR1 and CDR2 sequences are LNHDA and SQIVND (reference sequence). V lost 4 bases to trimming and J lost 2 bases, with 12 bases between them. The CDR3 sequence is 15 residues long. CDR3 in DNA: TGTGCCAGTAGTACAGGGCGGACGGGCAATCAGCCCCAGCATTTT. Its protein is CASSTGRTGNQPQHF.

The chain is built from TRBV15 and TRBJ2-5; maybe TRBD1 (5 bases). Trimming pared 0 bases from V and 5 bases from J, leaving 10 bases between. Germline V gene lookup returns CDR1 LNHNV and CDR2 YYDKDF (reference sequence). The CDR3 is 14 amino acids. The CDR3 protein is CATSRDQAGETQYF. CDR3 DNA sequence: TGTGCCACCAGCAGAGATCAGGCAGGGGAGACCCAGTACTTC.

This chain connects TRBV9 to TRBJ2-5; D may be TRBD1 (5 bases). The germline V gene encodes CDR1 SGDLS and CDR2 YYNGEE. V was cut by 3 bases and J by 4 bases, with 16 bases left in between. The CDR3 is 15 amino acids. The CDR3 bases are TGTGCCAGCAGCGCCCTAGATGGACACCGAGAGACCCAGTACTTC. The encoded protein is CASSALDGHRETQYF.

The chain employs TRBV19 and TRBJ2-3; no definite D call. The CDR3 is made up of 15 amino acids. With 2 bases removed from V and 2 bases from J, the gap between germline ends came to 11 bases. Germline values: CDR1 LNHDA, CDR2 SQIVND (reference sequence). CDR3 nucleotides: TGTGCCAGTAGTATAAACGGGCCGGTCACAGATACGCAGTATTTT. Translated, it gives CASSINGPVTDTQYF.

The rearrangement joins TRBV19 to TRBJ1-2; no clear D gene. The CDR3 loop spans 13 amino acids. CDR1 is LNHDA and CDR2 is SQIVND in the germline V gene (reference sequence). V lost 4 bases and J 7 bases, leaving 13 bases between the germline ends. CDR3 DNA sequence: TGTGCCAGTAGTAACAGAGCCCCGACTGGCTACACCTTC. Its protein product is CASSNRAPTGYTF.

This clone was counted once. This chain links TRBV21-1 with TRBJ1-5. TRBV21-1 is described as a pseudogene. The CDR3 contains 18 residues. The CDR3 reads CASSLRLLCSYSNQPQHF. Here the CDR3 DNA reads TGTGCCAGCAGCCTCCGACTGCTCTGTAGCTATAGCAATCAGCCCCAGCATTTT.

This chain links TRBV11-2 with TRBJ2-2; the D gene is possibly TRBD2 (6 bases). Looked up from germline, CDR1 is SGHAT and CDR2 is FQNNGV. The CDR3 contains 14 residues. V lost 3 bases to trimming and J lost 5 bases, with 10 bases between them. The CDR3 coding sequence is TGTGCCAGCAGCTTCGGGGGATGGACCGGGGAGCTGTTTTTT. This translates into CASSFGGWTGELFF. Filled out from reference TRBV11-2 and TRBJ2-2, the complete variable domain reads EAGVAQSPRYKIIEKRQSVAFWCNPISGHATLYWYQQILGQGPKLLIQFQNNGVVDDSQLPKDRFSAERLKGVDSTLKIQPAKLEDSAVYLCASSFGGWTGELFFGEGSRLTVL.

V and J are TRBV9 and TRBJ1-2; TRBD1 might be the D (5 bases). The CDR3 extends over 16 amino acids. CDR1 and CDR2 (germline): SGDLS, YYNGEE. The V end was cut by 3 bases, the J end by 6 bases, with 21 bases between. CDR3 nucleotides: TGTGCCAGCAGCGCCCAACCCGGGACCGCGGTGGATGGCTACACCTTC. Its protein is CASSAQPGTAVDGYTF. Combining the CDR3 with reference TRBV9 and TRBJ1-2 gives the whole variable domain DSGVTQTPKHLITATGQRVTLRCSPRSGDLSVYWYQQSLDQGLQFLIQYYNGEERAKGNILERFSAQQFPDLHSELNLSSLELGDSALYFCASSAQPGTAVDGYTFGSGTRLTVV.

This clone was observed a single time. This chain's CDR3 is CAWSPRRQGADYSGEQYF. CDR3 nucleotide sequence: TGTGCCTGGAGTCCCCGGAGACAGGGGGCGGATTATTCGGGCGAGCAGTACTTC. The chain is built from TRBV30 and TRBJ2-7, with 10 bases that match TRBD1. The V segment lost 2 bases and the J segment 6 bases; nucleotides outside the gene matches: 19. The V gene's germline CDR1 is GTSNPN and CDR2 SVGIG (reference sequence). CDR3 size: 18 residues.

As for this clone: This sample also contains other DNA sequences that code for the same CDR3. This chain links TRBV7-2 with TRBJ2-5; no clear D. This CDR3 has 12 amino acids. From germline, CDR1 is SGHTA and CDR2 FQGNSA. The ends were cut back, 1 base at V and 5 bases at J, with 5 bases in the middle. The CDR3 loop reads CASSLVRETQYF. CDR3 coding DNA: TGTGCCAGCAGCTTAGTGAGGGAGACCCAGTACTTC.

The chain couples TRBV5-6 to TRBJ2-3; maybe TRBD2 (6 bases). The CDR3 consists of 17 residues. The germline V gene encodes CDR1 SGHDT and CDR2 YYEEEE. The ends were cut back, 5 bases at V and 11 bases at J, with 30 bases in the middle. CDR3 residues: CASRWWSGTWRPAVQYF. The DNA of the CDR3 is TGTGCCAGCAGATGGTGGAGTGGGACTTGGAGGCCTGCGGTGCAGTATTTT.

This clone was seen more than once but under ten times. V is TRBV5-5 and J is TRBJ2-7, with D hard to call. Germline V lookup: CDR1 SGHKS, CDR2 YYEKEE (reference sequence). The CDR3 consists of 13 residues. The germline V and J ends were trimmed by 7 bases and 0 bases, with 11 bases remaining between them. The CDR3 nucleotides read TGTGCCAGCCCCCCGACGTACTCCTACGAGCAGTACTTC. Its protein product is CASPPTYSYEQYF.

The rearrangement links TRBV9 to TRBJ2-5; 8 bases agree with TRBD2. The CDR3 sequence is 16 residues long. Germline loops: CDR1 SGDLS, CDR2 YYNGEE. V gave up 0 bases and J gave up 4 bases; unmatched junction bases: 8. The CDR3 DNA is TGTGCCAGCAGCGTAGATCCCGGGACTAGAGGAGAGACCCAGTACTTC. Residues: CASSVDPGTRGETQYF.

This CDR3 reads CAFRGLPYGYTF. In DNA form, the CDR3 reads TGTGCCTTCAGGGGACTCCCCTATGGCTACACCTTC. The chain joins TRBV30 to TRBJ1-2, with D possibly matching TRBD1 (6 bases). There are 12 residues in the CDR3. V lost 7 bases and J 4 bases, leaving 13 bases between the germline ends. The germline V gene encodes CDR1 GTSNPN and CDR2 SVGIG (reference sequence).

This chain connects TRBV7-3 to TRBJ2-1; 9 positions match TRBD2. CDR1 and CDR2 from the germline V gene are SGHTA and FQGTGA. V lost 0 bases to trimming and J lost 3 bases; unmatched junction nucleotides: 6. CDR3 length: 17 residues. CDR3 in amino acids: CASSLTWSSGNYNEQFF. The CDR3 coding sequence is TGTGCCAGCAGCTTAACGTGGTCTAGCGGGAACTACAATGAGCAGTTCTTC.

The rearrangement links TRBV10-1 to TRBJ1-1; D ambiguous. From germline, CDR1 is WNHNN and CDR2 SYGVQD (reference sequence). This CDR3 is built from 13 residues. V lost 0 bases and J 11 bases, leaving 13 bases between the germline ends. This chain's CDR3 is CASSESGRVGAFF. CDR3 nucleotides: TGCGCCAGCAGTGAGTCGGGGAGAGTAGGGGCTTTCTTT.

This clone has only one observation. The rearrangement joins TRBV30 to TRBJ1-4, with D perhaps matching TRBD1 (6 bases). This CDR3 spans 14 amino acids. The V end lost 1 base, the J end lost 5 bases, and 11 bases lay between the germline ends. Germline V gene sequence: CDR1 GTSNPN, CDR2 SVGIG (reference sequence). CDR3 in amino acids: CAWSEAGVNEKLFF. The CDR3 nucleotides are TGTGCCTGGAGTGAGGCAGGGGTGAATGAAAAACTGTTTTTT.